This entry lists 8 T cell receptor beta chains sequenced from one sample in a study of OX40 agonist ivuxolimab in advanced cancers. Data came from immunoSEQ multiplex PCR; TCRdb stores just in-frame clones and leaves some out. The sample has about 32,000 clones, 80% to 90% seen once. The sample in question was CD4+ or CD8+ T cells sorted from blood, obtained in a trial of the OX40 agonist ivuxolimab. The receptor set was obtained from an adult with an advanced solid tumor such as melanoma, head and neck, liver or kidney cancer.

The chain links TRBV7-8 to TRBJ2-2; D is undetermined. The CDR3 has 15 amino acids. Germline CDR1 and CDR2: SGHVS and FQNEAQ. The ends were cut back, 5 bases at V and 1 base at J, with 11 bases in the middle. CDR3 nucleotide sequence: TGTGCCAGCAGCCCTCCCATTCGGAACACCGGGGAGCTGTTTTTT. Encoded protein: CASSPPIRNTGELFF.

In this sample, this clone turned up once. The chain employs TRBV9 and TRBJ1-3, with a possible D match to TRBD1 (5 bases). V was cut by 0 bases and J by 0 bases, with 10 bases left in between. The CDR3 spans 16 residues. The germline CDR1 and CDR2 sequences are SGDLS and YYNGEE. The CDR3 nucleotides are TGTGCCAGCAGCGTAGGGGACCCAAACTCTGGAAACACCATATATTTT. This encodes CASSVGDPNSGNTIYF.

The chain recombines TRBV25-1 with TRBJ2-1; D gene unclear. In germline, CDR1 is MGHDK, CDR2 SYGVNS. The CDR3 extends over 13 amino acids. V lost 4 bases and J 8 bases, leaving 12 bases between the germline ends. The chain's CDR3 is CASSGIGYDEQFF. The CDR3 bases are TGTGCCAGCAGTGGAATAGGGTACGATGAGCAGTTCTTC.

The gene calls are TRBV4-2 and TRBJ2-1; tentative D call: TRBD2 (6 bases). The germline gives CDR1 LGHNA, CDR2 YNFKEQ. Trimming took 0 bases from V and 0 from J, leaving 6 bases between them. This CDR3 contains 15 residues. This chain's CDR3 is CASSQEGGSYNEQFF. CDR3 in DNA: TGTGCCAGCAGCCAAGAGGGGGGCTCCTACAATGAGCAGTTCTTC.

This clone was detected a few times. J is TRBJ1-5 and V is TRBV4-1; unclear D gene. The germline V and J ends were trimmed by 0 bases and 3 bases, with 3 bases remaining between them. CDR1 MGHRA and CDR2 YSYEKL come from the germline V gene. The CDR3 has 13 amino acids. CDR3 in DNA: TGCGCCAGCAGCCAAGAGACCAATCAGCCCCAGCATTTT. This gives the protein CASSQETNQPQHF.

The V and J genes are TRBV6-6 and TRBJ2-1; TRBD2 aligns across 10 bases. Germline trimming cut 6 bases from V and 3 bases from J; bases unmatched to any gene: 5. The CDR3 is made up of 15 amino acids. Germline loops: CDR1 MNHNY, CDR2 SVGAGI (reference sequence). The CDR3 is CASRYSGGDYNEQFF. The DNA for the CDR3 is TGTGCCAGCAGATACAGCGGGGGGGACTACAATGAGCAGTTCTTC.

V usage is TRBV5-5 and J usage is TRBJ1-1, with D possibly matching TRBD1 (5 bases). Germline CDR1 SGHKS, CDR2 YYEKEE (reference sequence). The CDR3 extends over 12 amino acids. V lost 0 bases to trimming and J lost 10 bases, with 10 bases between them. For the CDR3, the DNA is TGTGCCAGCAGCTTGGCAGGGAGCGTAGCTTTCTTT. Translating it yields CASSLAGSVAFF.

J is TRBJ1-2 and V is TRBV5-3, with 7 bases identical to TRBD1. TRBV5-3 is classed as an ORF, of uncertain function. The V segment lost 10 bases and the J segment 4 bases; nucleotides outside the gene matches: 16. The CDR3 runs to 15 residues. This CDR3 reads CAVSKQGVFGYGYTF. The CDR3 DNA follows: TGTGCCGTATCAAAGCAGGGGGTATTTGGCTATGGCTACACCTTC.